These 14 T cell receptor beta chains were sequenced from one sample in a study of cytomegalovirus exposure and HLA in healthy donors. The primer mix had 60 Vbeta and 13 Jbeta primers. Method: immunoSEQ multiplex PCR; TCRdb's copy keeps in-frame clones and lacks some. The repertoire holds 100,000 to 150,000 clones, with 83% as singletons. The sample comprised PBMCs. These receptors were obtained from a middle-aged woman in good health and CMV-seropositive.

The chain recombines TRBV6-6 with TRBJ2-1, with 7 bases aligning to TRBD2. V shed 2 bases, J shed 6 bases, and the junction held 10 bases outside the gene matches. The CDR3 length is 16 residues. Germline-derived CDR1 and CDR2 are MNHNY and SVGAGI (reference sequence). CDR3 loop: CASSYGREYIFNEQFF. The CDR3, as DNA: TGTGCCAGCAGTTACGGGCGGGAGTATATTTTCAATGAGCAGTTCTTC.

The rearrangement joins TRBV27 to TRBJ1-2; no reliable D call. V was trimmed by 0 bases and J by 2 bases, leaving 10 bases between them. The CDR3 loop spans 15 amino acids. Per the germline V gene, CDR1 is MNHEY and CDR2 is SMNVEV (reference sequence). Here the CDR3 DNA reads TGTGCCAGCAGTTTATCGCTGTTTGCGAACTATGGCTACACCTTC. It specifies CASSLSLFANYGYTF.

The chain carries TRBV7-8 and TRBJ2-5; D is uncertain. The germline V and J ends were trimmed by 5 bases and 9 bases, with 7 bases remaining between them. CDR1 is SGHVS and CDR2 is FQNEAQ in the germline V gene. The CDR3 spans 10 residues. CDR3 protein: CASSRQAQYF. CDR3 bases: TGTGCCAGCAGCCGCCAGGCCCAGTACTTC.

CDR3 nucleotide sequence: TGTGCCAGCAGCTTGGGGTTAGCGGGAGACGCGGATACGCAGTATTTT. Translation gives CASSLGLAGDADTQYF. V and J are TRBV7-8 and TRBJ2-3, with 9 bases aligning to TRBD2. V shed 3 bases, J shed 6 bases, and the junction held 10 bases outside the gene matches. This CDR3 spans 16 amino acids. The V gene's germline CDR1 is SGHVS and CDR2 FQNEAQ.

This chain joins TRBV10-2 and TRBJ1-2; 9 bases are shared with TRBD1. The ends lost 8 bases at V and 7 bases at J; junction bases unmatched: 14. The CDR3 is 15 amino acids. Looked up from germline, CDR1 is WSHSY and CDR2 is SAAADI. The CDR3 region is CASGIPGQGMSGYTF. The CDR3 DNA is TGCGCCAGCGGGATTCCGGGACAGGGTATGTCTGGCTACACCTTC.

The V gene is TRBV7-9, the J gene TRBJ1-2; 12 bases are a match to TRBD1. Germline V lookup: CDR1 SEHNR, CDR2 FQNEAQ (reference sequence). The J segment lost 4 bases and the V segment lost 8 bases, leaving 5 bases of the junction unmatched. The CDR3 loop spans 14 amino acids. The chain's CDR3 is CASARDRGPYGYTF. CDR3 nucleotides: TGTGCCAGCGCGAGGGACAGGGGGCCCTATGGCTACACCTTC.

This sequence joins TRBV12-5 and TRBJ2-5; possible D gene TRBD1, 8 bases. The CDR3 has 14 residues. The germline V gene encodes CDR1 LGHNT and CDR2 FRNRAP. V was clipped by 5 bases and J by 5 bases, with 15 bases between them. CDR3 sequence reads: CASGQGQGGETQYF. As DNA, the CDR3 is TGTGCTAGTGGTCAAGGACAGGGAGGGGAGACCCAGTACTTC.

V is TRBV6-1 and J is TRBJ2-5; possible D gene TRBD2, 6 bases. The DNA end favors TRBJ2-7, so the J call may be wrong. In germline, CDR1 is MNHNS, CDR2 SASEGT. The CDR3 has 14 residues. The CDR3 DNA sequence: TGTGCCAGCAGTGAAGACCCGGGAGAAAACGAGCAGTACTTC. Its protein is CASSEDPGENEQYF.

This chain joins TRBV7-9 and TRBJ2-7; TRBD1 agrees at 7 bases. CDR1 is SEHNR and CDR2 is FQNEAQ in the germline V gene (reference sequence). With V trimmed by 5 bases and J by 1 base, 5 bases remained unmatched. This CDR3 comprises 14 residues. The CDR3 loop is CASSRTGRSYEQYF. CDR3 sequence (DNA): TGTGCCAGCAGCCGGACAGGCCGTTCCTACGAGCAGTACTTC.

The chain carries TRBV21-1 and TRBJ2-2; TRBD2, the table's D call, was not compared with the DNA. TRBV21-1 is a pseudogene. CDR3 length: 15 residues. DNA for the CDR3: TGTGCCAGCAGCCATAGCGGGAGAGCCGCCGGGGAGCTGTTTTTT. It encodes CASSHSGRAAGELFF.

This clone showed up just once. The chain combines TRBV19 with TRBJ1-1, with 7 bases lining up with TRBD1. The CDR3 runs to 16 residues. CDR1 is LNHDA and CDR2 is SQIVND in the germline V gene (reference sequence). With V trimmed by 6 bases and J by 3 bases, 13 bases remained unmatched. CDR3 amino acids: CASRNRGRRVDTEAFF. The CDR3 coding sequence is TGTGCCAGTAGGAATAGGGGGCGGAGGGTGGACACTGAAGCTTTCTTT.

The chain carries TRBV19 and TRBJ1-1; TRBD1 might be the D (6 bases). The CDR3 runs 16 residues. Between the trimmed V and J ends, which lost 1 base and 5 bases, there was a span of 17 bases. Looked up from germline, CDR1 is LNHDA and CDR2 is SQIVND (reference sequence). CDR3 nucleotide sequence: TGTGCCAGTAGTATAGCGGCTTGGGGGCGAGGAACTGAAGCTTTCTTT. Translation gives CASSIAAWGRGTEAFF.

V usage is TRBV29-1 and J usage is TRBJ2-7, with D perhaps TRBD1 (6 bases). The CDR3 spans 14 residues. Germline CDR1 SQVTM, CDR2 ANQGSEA. Trimming stripped 6 bases from V and 2 bases from J, with 17 bases between. Written as DNA, the CDR3 is TGCAGCGTCATAGGGGCAGGGGTTACCTACGAGCAGTACTTC. This gives the protein CSVIGAGVTYEQYF.

The genes are TRBV4-2 and TRBJ2-3, with 14 bases lining up with TRBD2. There are 18 residues in the CDR3. Germline V gene sequence: CDR1 LGHNA, CDR2 YNFKEQ. The V and J ends lost 2 bases and 0 bases, in that order; junction bases with no gene match: 4. CDR3 sequence reads: CASSQKGLAGGSTDTQYF. The CDR3 DNA is TGTGCCAGCAGCCAAAAAGGACTAGCGGGGGGTAGCACAGATACGCAGTATTTT.